The rows below give T cell receptor beta chains drawn from one sample of a study of T cells in Graves' hyperthyroidism and ophthalmopathy. TCRdb re-called the multiplex PCR reads with MiXCR, one entry per CDR3 protein. The sample yields fewer than 400,000 distinct CDR3 sequences, more than 20% seen once. Sequenced input: blood. The source is a man in his forties or fifties with Graves' hyperthyroidism. CDR3s include the opening cysteine and the closing phenylalanine or tryptophan. A D gene is named only where the DNA matches it firmly. Some rows have no size entry. The others give once, few or many, or a class for an expanded clone.

V	J	D	size	CDR3	DNA
TRBV11-3	TRBJ2-3	TRBD2	once	CASSSGLAKTQYF	TGTGCCAGCAGCTCGGGACTAGCAAAAACGCAGTATTTT
TRBV6-1	TRBJ1-2	TRBD1	many	CASSERITTGVPYGYTF	TGTGCCAGCAGCGAACGTATAACTACAGGGGTCCCATATGGCTACACCTTC
TRBV5-4	TRBJ2-2	NA	NA	CASSLKDTGELFF	TGTGCCAGCAGCTTGAAGGACACCGGGGAGCTGTTTTTT
TRBV7-3	TRBJ2-2	NA	few	CASSLKAGYTGELFF	TGTGCCAGCAGCTTAAAAGCGGGCTACACCGGGGAGCTGTTTTTT
TRBV10-3	TRBJ2-1	NA	many	CAIRASDDNEQFF	TGTGCCATCAGAGCTAGCGATGACAATGAGCAGTTCTTC
TRBV10-2	TRBJ2-3	NA	few	CASARGTDTQYF	TGCGCCAGCGCTCGCGGAACAGATACGCAGTATTTT
TRBV7-2	TRBJ1-6	NA	many	CASSLQGTGSPLHF	TGTGCCAGCAGCTTACAGGGTACAGGGTCACCCCTCCACTTT
TRBV5-1	TRBJ1-1	NA	NA	CASSLGPGNTEAFF	TGCGCCAGCAGCTTAGGTCCCGGGAACACTGAAGCTTTCTTT
TRBV3-1	TRBJ2-7	NA	few	CASSHGAGYEQYF	TGTGCCAGCAGCCATGGGGCTGGGTACGAGCAGTACTTC
TRBV4-2	TRBJ2-7	TRBD1	NA	CASSHTGTGVGEQYF	TGTGCCAGCAGCCATACCGGGACAGGGGTGGGCGAGCAGTACTTC
TRBV6-9	TRBJ2-2	NA	NA	CASSLAETNTGELFF	TGCGCCAGCAGTTTAGCGGAAACGAACACCGGGGAGCTGTTTTTT
TRBV5-1	TRBJ2-7	NA	NA	CASRTAPVNSYGQYF	TGCGCCAGCAGGACGGCGCCAGTCAACTCCTACGGGCAGTACTTC
TRBV13	TRBJ2-7	TRBD2	NA	CASSEITSGRSYEQYF	TGTGCCAGCAGCGAGATCACTAGCGGGAGGTCTTACGAGCAGTACTTC
TRBV6-1	TRBJ2-5	TRBD1	NA	CASSSDFGTEAETQYF	TGTGCCAGCAGTTCGGATTTCGGGACAGAAGCCGAGACCCAGTACTTC
TRBV5-1	TRBJ2-5	NA	few	CASSSQGERQETQYF	TGCGCCAGCAGCTCACAGGGTGAACGGCAAGAGACCCAGTACTTC
TRBV6-1	TRBJ2-3	TRBD2	few	CASSAGTSGSTDTQYF	TGTGCCAGCAGTGCAGGGACTAGCGGAAGCACAGATACGCAGTATTTT
TRBV7-8	TRBJ2-7	TRBD2	many	CASNTRSGKYYEQYF	TGTGCCAGCAACACGCGGAGCGGGAAGTACTACGAGCAGTACTTC
TRBV27	TRBJ1-6	NA	few	CASSFVGTLGNNSPLHF	TGTGCCAGCAGTTTTGTGGGGACGTTAGGGAATAATTCACCCCTCCACTTT
TRBV6-1	TRBJ2-1	NA	many	CASSERGDKFDEQFF	TGTGCCAGCAGTGAAAGGGGAGATAAGTTCGATGAGCAGTTCTTC
TRBV13	TRBJ2-7	TRBD1	NA	CASSYPGQSNEQYF	TGTGCCAGCAGCTACCCGGGACAGAGTAACGAGCAGTACTTC
TRBV7-9	TRBJ2-2	NA	few	CASSLKGGRNTGELFF	TGTGCCAGCAGCTTAAAGGGGGGCCGGAACACCGGGGAGCTGTTTTTT
TRBV12-3/TRBV12-4	TRBJ2-7	NA	few	CASRVQGRMEQYF	TGTGCCAGCAGGGTACAGGGACGAATGGAGCAGTACTTC
TRBV7-9	TRBJ2-1	TRBD1	NA	CASSLGTDSNEQFF	TGTGCCAGCAGCCTGGGGACAGACTCCAATGAGCAGTTCTTC
TRBV5-4	TRBJ2-7	NA	few	CASSPDWGAGTREEQYF	TGTGCCAGCAGCCCCGATTGGGGCGCGGGGACTCGGGAGGAGCAGTACTTC
TRBV5-1	TRBJ2-7	NA	NA	CASSFGDGGRPRLYF	TGCGCCAGCAGCTTTGGGGACGGCGGCCGCCCTAGGCTGTACTTC
TRBV7-9	TRBJ1-5	NA	NA	CASSFQGTDQPQHF	TGTGCCAGCAGCTTTCAGGGGACCGATCAGCCCCAGCATTTT
TRBV2	TRBJ2-7	TRBD1	many	CASKVGTATYEQYF	TGTGCCAGCAAAGTCGGGACAGCCACCTACGAGCAGTACTTC
TRBV27	TRBJ2-7	NA	NA	CASSLGQGGCEQYF	TGTGCCAGCAGTCTAGGACAGGGAGGGTGCGAGCAGTACTTC
TRBV9	TRBJ2-7	NA	NA	CASSLQAFSYEQYF	TGTGCCAGCAGCTTACAGGCTTTCTCCTACGAGCAGTACTTC
TRBV29-1	TRBJ2-1	NA	few	CSAQINEQFF	TGCAGCGCACAGATCAATGAGCAGTTCTTC
TRBV20-1	TRBJ2-7	NA	few	CSAGFPVVGTEQYF	TGCAGTGCTGGGTTCCCGGTAGTTGGTACGGAGCAGTACTTC
TRBV24-1	TRBJ1-5	NA	few	CATSAPYQPQHF	TGTGCCACCAGTGCCCCGTATCAGCCCCAGCATTTT
TRBV6-2/TRBV6-3	TRBJ2-7	NA	NA	CASSYSWNSYEQYF	TGTGCCAGCAGTTACAGTTGGAACTCCTACGAGCAGTACTTC
TRBV6-5	TRBJ1-1	NA	NA	CASSYSRSVAFF	TGTGCCAGCAGTTACTCAAGAAGTGTGGCTTTCTTT
TRBV29-1	TRBJ2-2	NA	few	CSVRRDRPNTGELFF	TGCAGCGTCCGACGCGACAGGCCGAACACCGGGGAGCTGTTTTTT
TRBV18	TRBJ2-1	NA	many	CASSLSGVEQFF	TGTGCCAGCTCACTATCTGGAGTTGAGCAGTTCTTC
TRBV5-1	TRBJ1-4	TRBD1	few	CASSKRPTGQGEKLFF	TGCGCCAGCAGCAAGCGGCCGACAGGGCAAGGTGAAAAACTGTTTTTT
TRBV7-3	TRBJ2-7	TRBD2	many	CASSPTGGPSEQYF	TGTGCCAGCAGCCCCACGGGAGGGCCGTCCGAGCAGTACTTC
TRBV6-5	TRBJ1-5	NA	few	CASSYMQGGDQPQHF	TGTGCCAGCAGTTACATGCAGGGCGGGGATCAGCCCCAGCATTTT
TRBV12-3/TRBV12-4	TRBJ2-7	TRBD2	few	CASSGLAGFYEQYF	TGTGCCAGCAGTGGACTAGCGGGATTCTACGAGCAGTACTTC
TRBV6-5	TRBJ2-2	NA	NA	CASSYSRAGLLGGELFF	TGTGCCAGCAGTTACTCGAGGGCAGGGCTTTTGGGCGGGGAGCTGTTTTTT
TRBV5-4	TRBJ2-5	TRBD2	NA	CASSPHPTSGSQETQYF	TGTGCCAGCAGCCCTCACCCCACTAGCGGGAGTCAAGAGACCCAGTACTTC
TRBV5-1	TRBJ2-1	TRBD2	many	CASSVSSGTNEQFF	TGCGCCAGCAGTGTTTCTAGCGGGACCAATGAGCAGTTCTTC
TRBV30	TRBJ2-7	TRBD1	few	CAWTRTGIFYEQYF	TGTGCCTGGACCCGGACAGGGATATTCTACGAGCAGTACTTC
TRBV11-1	TRBJ2-7	NA	NA	CASSLESMRASYYEQYF	TGTGCCAGCAGCTTAGAATCAATGAGGGCCTCGTACTACGAGCAGTACTTC